The 16 T cell receptor beta chains below all came from one sample that was sequenced in a study of cytomegalovirus exposure and HLA in healthy donors. Primers for the PCR totalled 60 Vbeta and 13 Jbeta. Measured with immunoSEQ multiplex PCR; TCRdb has only the in-frame clones, and not every one. The sample has 170,000 or so clones, around 75% seen once. Source material: PBMCs. These receptors were obtained from a male donor in good health and CMV-seronegative.

The genes are TRBV28 and TRBJ2-7; 8 bases map to TRBD1. Germline assignment: CDR1 MDHEN and CDR2 SYDVKM. Trimming took 4 bases from V and 5 from J; bases not matched to a gene: 13. The CDR3 is made up of 16 amino acids. CDR3 region: CASSSDSTGGNDEQYF. CDR3 in DNA: TGTGCCAGCAGTTCAGACTCTACAGGGGGAAACGACGAGCAGTACTTC.

This clone has only a few counts. V and J are TRBV15 and TRBJ2-2; the D gene is possibly TRBD1 (6 bases). V was trimmed by 0 bases and J by 4 bases, leaving 9 bases between them. This CDR3 is 15 amino acids long. CDR1 and CDR2 from the germline V gene are LNHNV and YYDKDF (reference sequence). This CDR3 reads CATSRDRGPTGELFF. Here the CDR3 DNA reads TGTGCCACCAGCAGAGACAGGGGACCCACCGGGGAGCTGTTTTTT. The full variable domain, with the rest looked up from reference TRBV15 and TRBJ2-2, is DAMVIQNPRYQVTQFGKPVTLSCSQTLNHNVMYWYQQKSSQAPKLLFHYYDKDFNNEADTPDNFQSRRPNTSFCFLDIRSPGLGDTAMYLCATSRDRGPTGELFFGEGSRLTVL.

This clone occurred a few times. This sequence joins TRBV6-1 and TRBJ1-3; 8 positions match TRBD1. This CDR3 region has 13 residues. Germline V gene data show CDR1 as MNHNS and CDR2 as SASEGT. V shed 6 bases, J shed 2 bases, and the junction held 0 bases outside the gene matches. The CDR3 loop is CASRQGAGNTIYF. The CDR3, as DNA: TGTGCCAGCAGACAGGGGGCTGGAAACACCATATATTTT.

In nucleotides, the CDR3 is TGCGCCAGCAGTGAGTCGGCAGGGGGATATAACACTGAAGCTTTCTTT. Translation gives CASSESAGGYNTEAFF. The rearrangement joins TRBV10-1 to TRBJ1-1, with 7 positions matching TRBD1. Germline CDR1 WNHNN, CDR2 SYGVQD (reference sequence). The CDR3 consists of 16 residues. The V gene end was trimmed by 0 bases and the J gene end by 2 bases; junction bases not matched to a gene: 6.

The rearrangement joins TRBV14 to TRBJ1-1, with TRBD1 identical over 9 bases. With 4 bases clipped from V and 4 bases from J, the junction kept 4 bases outside the gene matches. Germline V gives CDR1 SGHDN, CDR2 FVKESK. CDR3 length: 14 residues. The CDR3 region is CASSPTGGRTEAFF. In DNA, the CDR3 is TGTGCCAGCAGCCCGACAGGGGGGCGCACTGAAGCTTTCTTT.

With respect to this clone: At one of its ends the junction is not consistent with the germline gene, which may arise from a read error. The chain joins TRBV7-2 to TRBJ2-1; the match to TRBD2 covers 16 bases. The CDR3 covers 17 residues. Germline V lookup: CDR1 SGHTA, CDR2 FQGNSA. CDR3 sequence (DNA): TGTGCTAGCAGCTTGGGACTAGCGGGAGGGATTTACAATGAGCAGTTCTTC. Residues: CASSLGLAGGIYNEQFF.

The table lists this clone with a few counts. The genes are TRBV7-9 and TRBJ1-5, with D perhaps TRBD1 (5 bases). There are 16 residues in the CDR3. V was cut by 1 base and J by 0 bases, with 10 bases left in between. CDR1 is SEHNR and CDR2 is FQNEAQ in the germline V gene (reference sequence). CDR3 bases: TGTGCCAGCAGCTTAGGGTGGGGCAATAGCAATCAGCCCCAGCATTTT. Translating gives CASSLGWGNSNQPQHF. The full variable domain, completed using reference TRBV7-9 and TRBJ1-5, is DTGVSQNPRHKITKRGQNVTFRCDPISEHNRLYWYRQTLGQGPEFLTYFQNEAQLEKSRLLSDRFSAERPKGSFSTLEIQRTEQGDSAMYLCASSLGWGNSNQPQHFGDGTRLSIL.

The chain carries TRBV2 and TRBJ1-2; the D gene is possibly TRBD1 (6 bases). CDR3 length: 12 amino acids. Trimming left V 7 bases short and J 4 bases short, with 10 bases between. CDR1 and CDR2 (germline): SNHLY, FYNNEI. CDR3 protein: CASTQGIYGYTF. CDR3 coding DNA: TGTGCCAGCACACAGGGAATCTATGGCTACACCTTC.

This clone was seen just once. This chain connects TRBV7-3 to TRBJ2-5; 9 nucleotides agree with TRBD1. The V gene end was trimmed by 5 bases and the J gene end by 2 bases; junction bases not matched to a gene: 6. This CDR3 comprises 15 residues. Germline lookup yields CDR1 SGHTA and CDR2 FQGTGA. The CDR3 coding sequence is TGTGCCAGCAGCCCGACAGGGGGTCATCAAGAGACCCAGTACTTC. Its translation: CASSPTGGHQETQYF.

This clone has a handful of counts. The V call is TRBV30, the J call TRBJ1-5, with D perhaps TRBD1 (5 bases). With 2 bases removed from V and 1 base from J, the gap between germline ends came to 9 bases. The germline CDR1 and CDR2 sequences are GTSNPN and SVGIG (reference sequence). This CDR3 comprises 14 residues. DNA of the CDR3: TGTGCCTGGAGTCCAGGGTTGAGCAATCAGCCCCAGCATTTT. Translating gives CAWSPGLSNQPQHF.

In its sample, this clone was seen once. V usage is TRBV10-3 and J usage is TRBJ1-2; 7 nucleotides agree with TRBD1. With V trimmed by 2 bases and J by 2 bases, 5 bases remained unmatched. This CDR3 has 15 amino acids. Germline-derived CDR1 and CDR2 are ENHRY and SYGVKD. CDR3 region: CAISEMDRSNYGYTF. The CDR3 region has the DNA TGTGCCATCAGTGAGATGGACAGGTCAAACTATGGCTACACCTTC.

V gene TRBV25-1 combines with J gene TRBJ2-7; 8 bases line up with TRBD1. Germline CDR1 MGHDK, CDR2 SYGVNS. This CDR3 is built from 14 residues. The ends lost 3 bases at V and 7 bases at J; junction bases unmatched: 8. The CDR3 DNA reads as TGTGCCAGCAGTGAGTCAGGGGGCTCATGGGAGCAGTACTTC. Its protein is CASSESGGSWEQYF.

This clone has just one count. The gene calls are TRBV19 and TRBJ2-1; 7 positions match TRBD2. This CDR3 contains 16 residues. Germline V gives CDR1 LNHDA, CDR2 SQIVND (reference sequence). V lost 5 bases to trimming and J lost 8 bases; unmatched junction nucleotides: 15. DNA for the CDR3: TGTGCCAGTAGTCCCCAAGCGGGGAGCCTCTCACATGAGCAGTTCTTC. Translation: CASSPQAGSLSHEQFF.

This rearrangement joins TRBV6-4 to TRBJ1-2; possibly TRBD1 for D (6 bases). The germline V gene has CDR1 MRHNA and CDR2 SNTAGT. The CDR3 is made up of 12 amino acids. V gave up 2 bases and J gave up 7 bases, with 8 bases separating them. Here the CDR3 DNA reads TGTGCCAGCAGTGACACGACAGGTGGCTACACCTTC. Its translation: CASSDTTGGYTF.

The chain recombines TRBV11-2 with TRBJ1-5; no clear D. There are 13 residues in the CDR3. Germline CDR1 and CDR2: SGHAT and FQNNGV. Trimming stripped 4 bases from V and 4 bases from J, with 8 bases between. In DNA form, the CDR3 reads TGTGCCAGCAGCTCCCTAATAAATCAGCCCCAGCATTTT. Amino acid sequence: CASSSLINQPQHF.

This clone is a singleton in its sample. This chain links TRBV7-8 with TRBJ1-2; 7 bases agree with TRBD1. CDR1 and CDR2 from the germline V gene are SGHVS and FQNEAQ. The CDR3 has 13 residues. V lost 1 base to trimming and J lost 8 bases; unmatched junction nucleotides: 4. As DNA, the CDR3 is TGTGCCAGCAGCTTAGAGGGCAGGGGGGGCTACACCTTC. Protein: CASSLEGRGGYTF.